This T cell receptor (beta chain) was sequenced during a study of post-analysis software for immune sequencing data. There are a few counts of this clonotype. Every TCR beta cDNA library bore unique molecular identifiers. About 500,000 cDNA molecules were obtained per 1 to 10 million input T cells. One entry per CDR3 protein results from TCRdb running MiXCR on the PCR reads. The sample has under 200,000 distinct CDR3 sequences, around 34% seen once. V dropped 2 bases and J dropped 7 bases, with 5 bases sitting between them. The CDR3 is 12 residues long. The germline CDR1 and CDR2 sequences are LNHNV and YYDKDF (reference sequence).

This specimen consisted of blood, obtained after autologous hematopoietic stem cell transplantation. V and J are TRBV15 and TRBJ2-2; the D is unclear. The TCR was taken from a girl aged 10 to 17 with multiple sclerosis. CDR3 residues: CATSRKYGELFF. The CDR3 bases are TGTGCCACCAGCAGAAAGTACGGGGAGCTGTTTTTT.